What follows are 27 T cell receptor beta chains derived from one specimen sequenced in a study of T cell repertoires in cytomegalovirus infection (dated by TCRdb to between 2017 and 2020). Sequencing was performed on an Illumina HiSeq 1500. The public sequencing data were trimmed at Q25 with fastp and processed into clonotypes with MiXCR by TCRdb, which kept only in-frame beta chains. Every distinct CDR3 protein forms one entry, paired with its most common genes and DNA. Present in this sample are approximately 500,000 distinct CDR3 sequences, approximately 15% of which were seen just once. The ten most abundant clones make up under 30% of the sample. The sequencing input was CD8+ T cells from PBMCs. Receptors were obtained from a human donor in good health (CMV status not recorded). Some clones in this sample may be carry-over from other donors' samples.

In this sample, this clonotype turned up many times. This chain links TRBV12-3 or TRBV12-4 with TRBJ1-2, with D perhaps TRBD1 (6 bases). The CDR3 is 15 residues long. V was cut by 6 bases and J by 8 bases, with 22 bases left in between. CDR3 residues: CASSFSQGTPFGYTF. CDR3 DNA: TGTGCCAGCAGCTTTTCCCAGGGGACCCCCTTCGGCTACACCTTC.

This clonotype showed up just a few times. V is TRBV18 and J is TRBJ2-4; the match to TRBD2 covers 9 bases. The CDR3 consists of 16 residues. Germline loops: CDR1 KGHSH, CDR2 LQKENI. The V and J ends lost 4 bases and 5 bases, in that order; junction bases with no gene match: 9. The CDR3 here is CASSRTASGTENIQYF. The CDR3 DNA reads TGTGCCAGCTCACGGACGGCTAGCGGGACCGAAAACATTCAGTACTTC. Together with reference TRBV18 and TRBJ2-4, the CDR3 gives the full variable domain: NAGVMQNPRHLVRRRGQEARLRCSPMKGHSHVYWYRQLPEEGLKFMVYLQKENIIDESGMPKERFSAEFPKEGPSILRIQQVVRGDSAAYFCASSRTASGTENIQYFGAGTRLSVL.

This clonotype was picked up a small number of times. The rearrangement uses TRBV2 and TRBJ1-3, with TRBD1 as a possible D gene (6 bases). Per the germline V gene, CDR1 is SNHLY and CDR2 is FYNNEI. The germline V and J ends were trimmed by 7 bases and 5 bases, with 18 bases remaining between them. This CDR3 region has 15 residues. CDR3: CASTLIHRDRNTIYF. CDR3 bases: TGTGCCAGCACTCTTATCCACAGGGACAGAAACACCATATATTTT.

This clonotype was counted only a few times. A much larger clone lies one base from this, so it may be a read error. This chain links TRBV28 with TRBJ2-7, with 7 bases aligning to TRBD1. The CDR3 extends over 13 amino acids. Unmatched junction bases numbered 6, after V lost 7 bases and J lost 3 bases. Looked up from germline, CDR1 is MDHEN and CDR2 is SYDVKM. CDR3 DNA: TGTGCCAGCACTGGACAGGTTGTCTACGAGCAGTACTTC. Its protein product is CASTGQVVYEQYF.

This clonotype was counted at least ten times. This chain uses TRBV7-2 with TRBJ2-7; a weak D match, TRBD2 (6 bases). Germline CDR1 and CDR2: SGHTA and FQGNSA. This CDR3 contains 12 residues. Trimming removed 5 bases from V and 7 bases from J, with 12 bases in between. This chain's CDR3 is CASSHLGGEQYF. CDR3 bases: TGTGCCAGCAGCCACCTGGGAGGTGAGCAGTACTTC.

This clonotype came up many times. The gene calls are TRBV27 and TRBJ1-1, with D perhaps matching TRBD1 (6 bases). V lost 7 bases and J 5 bases, leaving 11 bases between the germline ends. The CDR3 loop spans 12 amino acids. The germline gives CDR1 MNHEY, CDR2 SMNVEV (reference sequence). CDR3 sequence: CASTGRGTEAFF. The CDR3 DNA reads as TGTGCCAGCACGGGCAGGGGTACTGAAGCTTTCTTT.

This clonotype was detected ten times or more. The chain couples TRBV19 to TRBJ1-5; D perhaps matches TRBD1 (5 bases). This CDR3 is 15 amino acids long. Trimming shortened V by 1 base and J by 6 bases, and 13 bases separated the two germline ends. CDR1 and CDR2 from the germline V gene are LNHDA and SQIVND (reference sequence). As DNA, the CDR3 is TGTGCCAGTAGTATAGGTGAAGGGGTGGCTCAGCCCCAGCATTTT. It encodes CASSIGEGVAQPQHF.

This clonotype was seen many times. This chain uses TRBV12-3 or TRBV12-4 with TRBJ2-6, with D maybe TRBD1 (6 bases). CDR3 length: 14 amino acids. V was clipped by 6 bases and J by 0 bases, with 6 bases between them. The CDR3 protein is CASSRGSGANVLTF. CDR3 nucleotides: TGTGCCAGCAGCAGGGGCTCTGGGGCCAACGTCCTGACTTTC.

This clonotype occurred many times. The J gene is TRBJ2-7, the V gene TRBV7-2; either TRBD1 or TRBD2 may supply D (7 bases each). There are 17 residues in the CDR3. The V end was cut by 5 bases, the J end by 7 bases, with 27 bases between. In germline, CDR1 is SGHTA, CDR2 FQGNSA. CDR3 bases: TGTGCCAGCAGCCCAGCGGGGAGGGGGACAGACATCGGGGAGCAGTACTTC. Its translation: CASSPAGRGTDIGEQYF.

This clonotype has a count of ten or more. CDR3 in amino acids: CASGPGGGPWDEQYF. The CDR3 DNA sequence: TGTGCCAGCGGCCCGGGTGGGGGCCCGTGGGACGAGCAGTACTTC. The chain couples TRBV7-8 to TRBJ2-7, with D tentatively TRBD1 (6 bases). The CDR3 spans 15 residues. The V end was cut by 8 bases, the J end by 5 bases, with 22 bases between. Germline CDR1 reads SGHVS; CDR2 reads FQNEAQ. Based on the CDR3 plus reference TRBV7-8 and TRBJ2-7, the full variable domain is GAGVSQSPRYKVAKRGQDVALRCDPISGHVSLFWYQQALGQGPEFLTYFQNEAQLDKSGLPSDRFFAERPEGSVSTLKIQRTQQEDSAVYLCASGPGGGPWDEQYFGPGTRLTVT.

This clonotype was found a few times. The V call is TRBV12-3 or TRBV12-4, the J call TRBJ2-5; 7 bases fit TRBD2. CDR3 length: 15 amino acids. V was clipped by 2 bases and J by 2 bases; unmatched bases: 5. This CDR3 is CASSLRGDLQETQYF. The CDR3 nucleotides read TGTGCCAGCAGTTTACGGGGGGACCTACAAGAGACCCAGTACTTC.

This clonotype was seen repeatedly, ten times or more. V is TRBV12-3 or TRBV12-4 and J is TRBJ1-2; D ambiguous. The CDR3 is 18 residues long. Trimming cost V 3 bases and J 1 base, with 21 bases left between them. CDR3 sequence (DNA): TGTGCCAGCAGTTTGAAGACCCCGACTTCAAATCGTAACTATGGCTACACCTTC. Translated, it gives CASSLKTPTSNRNYGYTF.

This clonotype showed up many times. V usage is TRBV7-9 and J usage is TRBJ2-1; D not certain. CDR3 length equals 15 residues. The germline V gene has CDR1 SEHNR and CDR2 FQNEAQ (reference sequence). Trimming cost V 5 bases and J 0 bases, with 11 bases left between them. Written as DNA, the CDR3 is TGTGCCAGCAGCACTGGCGAAAGCTCCTACAATGAGCAGTTCTTC. Translating gives CASSTGESSYNEQFF. The whole variable domain, remainder taken from reference TRBV7-9 and TRBJ2-1, is DTGVSQNPRHKITKRGQNVTFRCDPISEHNRLYWYRQTLGQGPEFLTYFQNEAQLEKSRLLSDRFSAERPKGSFSTLEIQRTEQGDSAMYLCASSTGESSYNEQFFGPGTRLTVL.

This clonotype has more than one count but fewer than ten. V is TRBV19 and J is TRBJ2-7; 7 bases are a match to TRBD1. CDR1 and CDR2 (germline): LNHDA, SQIVND (reference sequence). Trimming took 3 bases from V and 1 from J; bases not matched to a gene: 6. There are 15 residues in the CDR3. The CDR3: CASSISRGSSYEQYF. In nucleotides, the CDR3 is TGTGCCAGTAGTATCTCCAGGGGGAGTTCCTACGAGCAGTACTTC. Together with reference TRBV19 and TRBJ2-7, the CDR3 gives the full variable domain: DGGITQSPKYLFRKEGQNVTLSCEQNLNHDAMYWYRQDPGQGLRLIYYSQIVNDFQKGDIAEGYSVSREKKESFPLTVTSAQKNPTAFYLCASSISRGSSYEQYFGPGTRLTVT.

This clonotype was recorded at least ten times. The rearrangement links TRBV7-9 to TRBJ1-1; D may be TRBD1 (5 bases). Germline lookup yields CDR1 SEHNR and CDR2 FQNEAQ (reference sequence). The CDR3 contains 15 residues. Trimming left V 4 bases short and J 2 bases short, with 14 bases between. This chain's CDR3 is CASSSTPRGNTEAFF. CDR3 coding DNA: TGTGCCAGCAGCTCCACCCCTAGGGGAAACACTGAAGCTTTCTTT.

About this clonotype itself: This may stem from a read error, because a much larger clone lies one nucleotide away. The V call is TRBV7-3, the J call TRBJ2-7; 10 bases fit TRBD2. Germline lookup yields CDR1 SGHTA and CDR2 FQGTGA. The trim removed 8 bases at V and 6 bases at J, leaving 10 bases unmatched. This CDR3 has 14 residues. The CDR3 reads CASGPSGRLAEQYF. The CDR3 DNA reads TGTGCCAGCGGTCCTAGCGGGAGACTCGCCGAGCAGTACTTC.

The rearrangement joins TRBV11-2 to TRBJ2-7; 7 bases align to TRBD1. J was trimmed by 2 bases and V by 3 bases; bases with no gene match: 7. Germline CDR1 reads SGHAT; CDR2 reads FQNNGV. This CDR3 comprises 15 residues. The CDR3 DNA reads as TGTGCCAGCAGCTTGCTCAGCCAGGGGGCCTACGAGCAGTACTTC. Translating it yields CASSLLSQGAYEQYF.

This clonotype has ten or more counts. The CDR3, as DNA: TGTGCCAGCAGTGAAGACAGCGTGAATGAGCAGTTCTTC. Translated, it gives CASSEDSVNEQFF. The rearrangement links TRBV2 to TRBJ2-1; D unclear. Looked up from germline, CDR1 is SNHLY and CDR2 is FYNNEI. Trimming stripped 1 base from V and 7 bases from J, with 8 bases between. CDR3 length: 13 residues.

This clonotype was counted many times. The chain joins TRBV27 to TRBJ1-1, with 9 bases that match TRBD1. In germline, CDR1 is MNHEY, CDR2 SMNVEV (reference sequence). The CDR3 contains 14 residues. After removal of 3 bases from V and 4 bases from J, the junction contained 3 bases not matched to a gene. CDR3 in amino acids: CASSLSQGATEAFF. The CDR3, as DNA: TGTGCCAGCAGTTTGTCACAGGGGGCCACTGAAGCTTTCTTT.

The rearrangement joins TRBV5-1 to TRBJ1-1; TRBD1 aligns across 7 bases. Germline CDR1 and CDR2: SGHRS and YFSETQ. The CDR3 has 17 amino acids. V trimming: 3 bases; J trimming: 0 bases; junction bases outside the gene matches: 11. CDR3 bases: TGCGCCAGCAGCTGGACAGGACGACTTGACATGAACACTGAAGCTTTCTTT. It codes for CASSWTGRLDMNTEAFF. Using reference TRBV5-1 and TRBJ1-1 for the parts outside the CDR3, the full variable domain is KAGVTQTPRYLIKTRGQQVTLSCSPISGHRSVSWYQQTPGQGLQFLFEYFSETQRNKGNFPGRFSGRQFSNSRSEMNVSTLELGDSALYLCASSWTGRLDMNTEAFFGQGTRLTVV.

This clonotype was seen a single time. Germline and junction disagree at one end, which may indicate a read error. The V gene is TRBV7-9, the J gene TRBJ2-7; the match to TRBD1 covers 8 bases. The CDR3 loop spans 14 amino acids. Germline assignment: CDR1 SEHNR and CDR2 FQNEAQ (reference sequence). The CDR3 spells CASSLARQGHERYF. The CDR3 region has the DNA TGTGCCAGCAGCTTAGCGCGACAGGGGCACGAGCGGTACTTC.

As regards this clonotype: A much larger clone differs from this one at a single base, so this may be a read error. Since no conserved phenylalanine or tryptophan closes the CDR3, a read error is the likely cause. The rearrangement joins TRBV7-3 to TRBJ1-2; TRBD1 might be the D (6 bases). With 5 bases removed from V and 4 bases from J, the gap between germline ends came to 14 bases. The CDR3 runs 14 residues. Germline CDR1 SGHTA, CDR2 FQGTGA. CDR3 residues: CASSPIGQSYGYTL. In DNA, the CDR3 is TGTGCCAGCAGCCCTATTGGACAGTCCTATGGCTACACCCTC.

This clonotype has a handful of counts. The chain links TRBV27 to TRBJ1-2; D is perhaps TRBD1 (5 bases). CDR1 MNHEY and CDR2 SMNVEV come from the germline V gene (reference sequence). CDR3 length: 14 residues. The V end was cut by 2 bases, the J end by 5 bases, with 12 bases between. CDR3 DNA sequence: TGTGCCAGCAGTTTAGTCAGGGAAGGTTATGGCTACACCTTC. The encoded protein is CASSLVREGYGYTF.

This clonotype occurred many times. The chain is built from TRBV7-9 and TRBJ2-1; D gene uncertain. This CDR3 comprises 12 residues. The germline gives CDR1 SEHNR, CDR2 FQNEAQ (reference sequence). Deletions cut 6 bases from V and 8 bases from J, with 11 bases between. As DNA, the CDR3 is TGTGCCAGCAGGCCTCAGTGGGATGAGCAGTTCTTC. Residues: CASRPQWDEQFF. Drawing the rest from reference TRBV7-9 and TRBJ2-1, the complete variable domain is DTGVSQNPRHKITKRGQNVTFRCDPISEHNRLYWYRQTLGQGPEFLTYFQNEAQLEKSRLLSDRFSAERPKGSFSTLEIQRTEQGDSAMYLCASRPQWDEQFFGPGTRLTVL.

This clonotype was found a few times. V gene TRBV27 combines with J gene TRBJ2-7, with D maybe TRBD1 (5 bases). Germline loops: CDR1 MNHEY, CDR2 SMNVEV (reference sequence). The V and J ends lost 5 bases and 0 bases respectively, with 17 bases between them. This CDR3 is 16 amino acids long. CDR3 region: CASSPRRDRNSYEQYF. The CDR3, as DNA: TGTGCCAGCAGTCCACGCCGCGACAGAAACTCCTACGAGCAGTACTTC.

This clonotype was seen repeatedly, ten times or more. V is TRBV6-5 and J is TRBJ2-7; 8 nucleotides align to TRBD2. Trimming removed 4 bases from V and 2 bases from J; junction bases left unmatched: 7. Per germline, CDR1 MNHEY and CDR2 SVGAGI. The CDR3 length is 15 residues. The CDR3 sequence is CASSSGLARPYEQYF. CDR3 nucleotides: TGTGCCAGCAGTTCTGGACTAGCAAGGCCCTACGAGCAGTACTTC.

This clonotype was counted at least ten times. The chain recombines TRBV11-2 with TRBJ2-2; TRBD2 matches at 9 bases. CDR1 is SGHAT, CDR2 FQNNGV, per germline. V lost 0 bases to trimming and J lost 6 bases; unmatched junction nucleotides: 11. This CDR3 spans 18 amino acids. This CDR3 is CASSLDRYAGGWAGELFF. The CDR3 DNA reads as TGTGCCAGCAGCTTAGATCGTTATGCGGGAGGGTGGGCCGGGGAGCTGTTTTTT.